The entry below gives a single T cell receptor beta chain sequence along with its context. This sample was taken from a study of T cells in Graves' hyperthyroidism and ophthalmopathy. The CDR3 contains 16 residues. The germline gives CDR1 MNHEY, CDR2 SMNVEV (reference sequence). The V gene end was trimmed by 5 bases and the J gene end by 0 bases; junction bases not matched to a gene: 7. Amplification of TCR beta CDR3 regions used RNA as the template. Carried out on the TCR CDR3, a first-round RT-PCR used the HTBI primer set. TCRdb analysed the multiplex PCR reads with MiXCR anew, one entry per CDR3 protein. The profile shows approximately 600,000 distinct CDR3 sequences, around 21% of them singletons. Inclusion characteristics of ophthalmopathy patients comprised a Clinical Activity Score of at least 3, a NOSPECS grade of at least 4, and duration under 3 months. Uncontrolled infection, other autoimmune disease, pregnancy or lactation barred patients from enrollment.

What was sequenced was blood. V and J are TRBV27 and TRBJ1-1; 9 nucleotides agree with TRBD1. The TCR sequence derives from a man aged 25 to 40 with Graves' ophthalmopathy. The DNA for the CDR3 is TGTGCCAGCAGTCGCCGGACAGGGGATATGAACACTGAAGCTTTCTTT. Translation gives CASSRRTGDMNTEAFF.